These 8 T cell receptor beta chains came from one sample sequenced in a study of control samples from healthy donors and cancer patients. The assay was immunoSEQ multiplex PCR, and TCRdb's table has in-frame clones only and misses some. The sample consists of some 64,000 clones, 90% of them appearing once. The sample consisted of PBMCs. The receptors here all came from a woman between 50 and 59 years old with colorectal cancer.

A remark on this clone: Other DNA sequences in this specimen translate into the identical CDR3. This chain links TRBV9 with TRBJ2-2; D possibly matches TRBD1 or TRBD2 (7 bases each). Trimming took 5 bases from V and 0 from J, leaving 14 bases between them. CDR3 length equals 16 residues. CDR1 SGDLS and CDR2 YYNGEE come from the germline V gene. CDR3 region: CASSSRGGPNTGELFF. Here the CDR3 DNA reads TGTGCCAGCAGTTCCAGGGGGGGGCCGAACACCGGGGAGCTGTTTTTT.

The genes are TRBV6-1 and TRBJ2-1; TRBD1 is a possible D gene (5 bases). Deletions cut 1 base from V and 5 bases from J, with 9 bases between. This CDR3 is built from 14 residues. Germline values: CDR1 MNHNS, CDR2 SASEGT. The chain's CDR3 is CASSEGTLNNEQFF. In DNA form, the CDR3 reads TGTGCCAGCAGTGAAGGGACACTAAACAATGAGCAGTTCTTC.

The J gene is TRBJ2-3, the V gene TRBV5-1; D is possibly TRBD1 or TRBD2 (5 bases each). Germline values: CDR1 SGHRS, CDR2 YFSETQ. V shed 2 bases and J shed 0 bases, with 16 bases lying between them. This CDR3 is 17 amino acids long. This chain's CDR3 is CASSFGAGGGSTDTQYF. The CDR3 DNA sequence: TGCGCCAGCAGCTTTGGGGCCGGTGGCGGGAGCACAGATACGCAGTATTTT. The full variable domain, completed using reference TRBV5-1 and TRBJ2-3, is KAGVTQTPRYLIKTRGQQVTLSCSPISGHRSVSWYQQTPGQGLQFLFEYFSETQRNKGNFPGRFSGRQFSNSRSEMNVSTLELGDSALYLCASSFGAGGGSTDTQYFGPGTRLTVL.

The chain couples TRBV7-8 to TRBJ1-1, with 7 bases identical to TRBD1. From germline, CDR1 is SGHVS and CDR2 FQNEAQ. Trimming removed 5 bases from V and 13 bases from J; junction bases left unmatched: 16. The CDR3 runs to 14 residues. CDR3 nucleotide sequence: TGTGCCAGCAGCCCAAACCGGGACAGCGGGCGGTATTTCTTT. Translated: CASSPNRDSGRYFF.

The J gene is TRBJ2-2, the V gene TRBV25-1; D may correspond to TRBD1 or TRBD2 (5 bases each). CDR3 length: 15 amino acids. Germline CDR1 reads MGHDK; CDR2 reads SYGVNS. Trimming cost V 3 bases and J 1 base, with 9 bases left between them. The CDR3 region has the DNA TGTGCCAGCAGTGACTGGGGGTTGAACACCGGGGAGCTGTTTTTT. Translated: CASSDWGLNTGELFF.

The CDR3 loop is CSASRARVNTEAFF. CDR3 sequence (DNA): TGCAGTGCTAGTAGGGCCAGGGTGAACACTGAAGCTTTCTTT. The chain carries TRBV20-1 and TRBJ1-1; a weak D match, TRBD1 (5 bases). This CDR3 region has 14 residues. CDR1 DFQATT and CDR2 SNEGSKA come from the germline V gene (reference sequence). Trimming cost V 3 bases and J 0 bases, with 11 bases left between them.

The rearrangement joins TRBV5-1 to TRBJ2-3; TRBD1 is a possible D gene (6 bases). CDR3 size: 14 residues. CDR1 and CDR2 (germline): SGHRS, YFSETQ. Trimming removed 5 bases at V and 0 bases at J, with 10 bases between. CDR3 bases: TGCGCCAGCAGTTCGGACAGTAGCACAGATACGCAGTATTTT. It yields the protein CASSSDSSTDTQYF.

The J gene is TRBJ2-1, the V gene TRBV5-8, with 10 bases fitting TRBD2. J gave up 5 bases and V 1 base, and 12 bases lay outside the gene matches. The germline V gene has CDR1 SGHTS and CDR2 YDEGEE. There are 18 residues in the CDR3. The CDR3 protein is CASSLHQSSGGRNNEQFF. CDR3 coding DNA: TGTGCCAGCAGCTTGCATCAGTCTAGCGGGGGTAGAAACAATGAGCAGTTCTTC. Variable domain in full (rest from reference TRBV5-8 and TRBJ2-1): EAGVTQSPTHLIKTRGQQATLRCSPISGHTSVYWYQQALGLGLQFLLWYDEGEERNRGNFPPRFSGRQFPNYSSELNVNALELEDSALYLCASSLHQSSGGRNNEQFFGPGTRLTVL.